What follows are 8 T cell receptor beta chains derived from one specimen sequenced in a study of T cell responses to AZD1222 COVID-19 vaccine. Data came from immunoSEQ multiplex PCR; TCRdb stores just in-frame clones and leaves some out. Of about 120,000 clones in the sample, roughly nine tenths were seen once. This specimen was peripheral blood, taken on day 0 of AZD1222 vaccination. These receptors came from an adult in good health.

This chain uses TRBV18 with TRBJ1-1; D is undetermined. The germline CDR1 and CDR2 sequences are KGHSH and LQKENI. The CDR3 is 14 amino acids. The V end lost 6 bases, the J end lost 3 bases, and 14 bases lay between the germline ends. DNA of the CDR3: TGTGCCAGCTCCCCCCGAGTGGAGGACACTGAAGCTTTCTTT. This sequence encodes CASSPRVEDTEAFF.

The chain employs TRBV5-1 and TRBJ1-1; 10 bases map to TRBD1. The CDR3 is made up of 15 amino acids. In germline, CDR1 is SGHRS, CDR2 YFSETQ. J gave up 1 base and V 3 bases, and 3 bases lay outside the gene matches. The CDR3 DNA reads as TGCGCCAGCAGCTGGACAGGGGGTTGGAACACTGAAGCTTTCTTT. The encoded protein is CASSWTGGWNTEAFF.

CDR3 sequence: CASSRLGSGNTIYF. CDR3 sequence (DNA): TGCGCCAGCTCGAGGCTCGGCTCTGGAAACACCATATATTTT. This chain joins TRBV5-1 and TRBJ1-3; D not certain. CDR1 is SGHRS, CDR2 YFSETQ, per germline. The V gene lost 7 bases and the J gene lost 0 bases, with 11 bases spanning the gap. The length of the CDR3 is 14 residues.

V usage is TRBV19 and J usage is TRBJ1-5; D call uncertain. CDR3 length: 14 amino acids. In germline, CDR1 is LNHDA, CDR2 SQIVND (reference sequence). The V and J ends lost 7 bases and 5 bases respectively, with 15 bases between them. CDR3 protein: CASTPPDPDQPQHF. CDR3 DNA sequence: TGTGCCAGTACCCCCCCGGATCCTGATCAGCCCCAGCATTTT.

The genes are TRBV6-5 and TRBJ2-4; D is perhaps TRBD1 or TRBD2 (5 bases each). Germline CDR1 reads MNHEY; CDR2 reads SVGAGI. Trimming stripped 0 bases from V and 7 bases from J, with 10 bases between. This CDR3 is built from 14 residues. CDR3 DNA sequence: TGTGCCAGCAGTTACTCGAACAGGAGGAACATTCAGTACTTC. Protein sequence: CASSYSNRRNIQYF.

As regards this clone: The junction does not match germline at one end; this may be a read error. The chain recombines TRBV25-1 with TRBJ2-5; 10 positions match TRBD1. Germline assignment: CDR1 MGHDK and CDR2 SYGVNS. This CDR3 is 16 amino acids long. In DNA, the CDR3 is TGTGCCACCAGTGTATCACCGGGACAGGGGATGGAGACCCAGTACTTC. Its translation: CATSVSPGQGMETQYF.

The CDR3 reads CASSCRDRTYEQYF. Written as DNA, the CDR3 is TGTGCCAGCAGTTGCCGGGACCGAACCTACGAGCAGTACTTC. V usage is TRBV6-4 and J usage is TRBJ2-7, with D perhaps given as TRBD1 or TRBD2 (5 bases each). Trimming took 5 bases from V and 2 from J, leaving 13 bases between them. Looked up from germline, CDR1 is MRHNA and CDR2 is SNTAGT. The CDR3 totals 14 residues.

This sequence joins TRBV3-1 (or the pseudogene TRBV3-2) and TRBJ2-7; 8 positions agree with TRBD2. The V gene's germline CDR1 is LGHDT and CDR2 YNNKEL (reference sequence). This CDR3 spans 16 amino acids. The ends lost 2 bases at V and 6 bases at J; junction bases unmatched: 12. CDR3 loop: CASSQPGLVSSPEQYF. Here the CDR3 DNA reads TGTGCCAGCAGCCAACCGGGACTAGTCTCGAGTCCCGAGCAGTACTTC.